There are many counts of the clone carrying this T cell receptor beta chain. Being one base from a much bigger clone, this may be a read error. This specimen belongs to a study of blood T cells in healthy people across ages. Combining a sample-barcoded 5' primer with a J-beta primer mix, a second PCR ran for about 7 to 11 cycles. TCRdb reanalysed the 5' RACE reads using MiXCR and keeps one entry per CDR3 protein. Here the sample spans around 670,000 distinct CDR3 sequences, approximately 30% being singletons. Per germline, CDR1 SEHNR and CDR2 FQNEAQ (reference sequence). The CDR3 loop spans 14 amino acids. The germline V and J ends were trimmed by 10 bases and 0 bases, with 13 bases remaining between them.

Sequencing input: blood. The TCR was taken from a woman at least 80 years old in good health. V gene TRBV7-9 combines with J gene TRBJ2-1; D is possibly TRBD1 or TRBD2 (7 bases each). As DNA, the CDR3 is TGTGCCACCGCAGGGGGGGTCTCCTACAATGAGCAGTTCTTC. This encodes CATAGGVSYNEQFF.